These 11 T cell receptor beta chains originate from one sample sequenced in a study of T cell responses to AZD1222 COVID-19 vaccine. The method was immunoSEQ multiplex PCR; TCRdb's version includes in-frame clones alone and lacks a portion of them. The data show about 150,000 clones, 92% seen once. The specimen was peripheral blood, collected on day 0 of AZD1222 vaccination. All receptors derive from an adult in good health.

The V call is TRBV4-3, the J call TRBJ2-7, with D uncertain. Germline CDR1 and CDR2: LGHNA and YSLEER. This CDR3 is built from 14 residues. V gave up 1 base and J gave up 0 bases, with 7 bases separating them. The CDR3 sequence is CASSQALRSYEQYF. The CDR3 DNA sequence: TGCGCCAGCAGCCAAGCCCTCCGCTCCTACGAGCAGTACTTC.

This sequence joins TRBV9 and TRBJ1-5; 9 bases match TRBD1. The CDR3 loop spans 15 amino acids. Unmatched junction bases numbered 1, after V lost 0 bases and J lost 3 bases. Germline lookup yields CDR1 SGDLS and CDR2 YYNGEE. The CDR3 protein is CASSVGTGANQPQHF. Written as DNA, the CDR3 is TGTGCCAGCAGCGTAGGGACAGGGGCCAATCAGCCCCAGCATTTT.

A note on this clone: Other DNA sequences within the sample encode an identical CDR3. The rearrangement joins TRBV12-3 or TRBV12-4 to TRBJ2-5; TRBD2 might be the D (5 bases). The CDR3 consists of 13 residues. V lost 3 bases and J 2 bases, leaving 7 bases between the germline ends. The chain's CDR3 is CASSLGGQETQYF. DNA for the CDR3: TGTGCCAGCAGTTTGGGCGGGCAAGAGACCCAGTACTTC.

The gene calls are TRBV2 and TRBJ2-1; the D call may be TRBD1 or TRBD2 (5 bases each). This CDR3 is 14 amino acids long. The germline V and J ends were trimmed by 3 bases and 8 bases, with 14 bases remaining between them. In germline, CDR1 is SNHLY, CDR2 FYNNEI. CDR3 nucleotides: TGTGCCAGCAGTGACAGGGTCGAGGGTTATGAGCAGTTCTTC. It yields the protein CASSDRVEGYEQFF.

The gene calls are TRBV28 and TRBJ1-2, with a possible D match to TRBD1 (5 bases). The V gene's germline CDR1 is MDHEN and CDR2 SYDVKM. The CDR3 contains 13 residues. V lost 3 bases, J lost 7 bases, and 12 bases lay in between. CDR3 protein: CASSLRGVSGYTF. The CDR3 nucleotides are TGTGCCAGCAGTTTGCGAGGGGTCTCTGGCTACACCTTC.

CDR3 region: CASSLPPGRDFYGYTF. The CDR3 coding sequence is TGTGCCAGCAGCTTACCTCCGGGTCGAGACTTTTATGGCTACACCTTC. This chain joins TRBV5-5 and TRBJ1-2; no firm D call. V gave up 2 bases and J gave up 5 bases, with 19 bases separating them. This CDR3 is 16 amino acids long. Germline CDR1 and CDR2: SGHKS and YYEKEE (reference sequence). The variable domain in full, with the rest retrieved from reference TRBV5-5 and TRBJ1-2, is DAGVTQSPTHLIKTRGQQVTLRCSPISGHKSVSWYQQVLGQGPQFIFQYYEKEERGRGNFPDRFSARQFPNYSSELNVNALLLGDSALYLCASSLPPGRDFYGYTFGSGTRLTVV.

The gene calls are TRBV11-2 and TRBJ1-2; D gene ambiguous. The CDR3 contains 14 residues. V lost 1 base, J lost 2 bases, and 8 bases lay in between. The V gene's germline CDR1 is SGHAT and CDR2 FQNNGV. In DNA, the CDR3 is TGTGCCAGCAGCTTAGCGGGCACGAACTATGGCTACACCTTC. It translates to CASSLAGTNYGYTF.

The DNA of the CDR3 is TGTGCCAGCAGCCAGCCCGGTTCACCCCTCCACTTT. Amino acids: CASSQPGSPLHF. J is TRBJ1-6 and V is TRBV7-2; D unresolved. The germline V and J ends were trimmed by 5 bases and 9 bases, with 8 bases remaining between them. Per the germline V gene, CDR1 is SGHTA and CDR2 is FQGNSA. There are 12 residues in the CDR3.

J is TRBJ2-7 and V is TRBV29-1, with 7 bases matching TRBD1. The CDR3 contains 15 residues. From germline, CDR1 is SQVTM and CDR2 ANQGSEA. J gave up 1 base and V 2 bases, and 8 bases lay outside the gene matches. CDR3 in DNA: TGCAGCGTTGAAAAGACCGGGACAGAGTCCTACGAGCAGTACTTC. It is translated as CSVEKTGTESYEQYF.

This chain links TRBV18 with TRBJ1-1, with D maybe TRBD1 (5 bases). Trimming left V 2 bases short and J 5 bases short, with 15 bases between. There are 15 residues in the CDR3. The germline CDR1 and CDR2 sequences are KGHSH and LQKENI. CDR3 bases: TGTGCCAGCTCACCATCCAGGGTGGCGGGAACTGAAGCTTTCTTT. Protein product: CASSPSRVAGTEAFF.

The chain joins TRBV5-1 to TRBJ2-7, with 9 bases lining up with TRBD1. The germline V gene has CDR1 SGHRS and CDR2 YFSETQ. V was clipped by 4 bases and J by 5 bases; unmatched bases: 10. The CDR3 spans 15 residues. The CDR3 spells CASSNRDRDLHEQYF. The CDR3 region has the DNA TGCGCCAGCAGCAACCGGGACAGGGATTTACACGAGCAGTACTTC.